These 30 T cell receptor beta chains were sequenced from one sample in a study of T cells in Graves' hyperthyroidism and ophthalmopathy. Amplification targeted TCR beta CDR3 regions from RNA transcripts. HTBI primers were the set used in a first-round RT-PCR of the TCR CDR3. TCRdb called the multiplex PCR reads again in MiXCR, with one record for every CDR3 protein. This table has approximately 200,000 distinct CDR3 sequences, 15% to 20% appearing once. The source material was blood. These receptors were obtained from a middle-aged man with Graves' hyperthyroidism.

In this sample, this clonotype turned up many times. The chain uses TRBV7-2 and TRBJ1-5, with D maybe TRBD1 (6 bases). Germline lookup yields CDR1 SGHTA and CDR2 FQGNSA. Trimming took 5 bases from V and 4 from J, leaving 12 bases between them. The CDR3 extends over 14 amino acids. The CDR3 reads CASSNPGQNQPQHF. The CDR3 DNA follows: TGTGCCAGCAGCAATCCGGGACAAAATCAGCCCCAGCATTTT.

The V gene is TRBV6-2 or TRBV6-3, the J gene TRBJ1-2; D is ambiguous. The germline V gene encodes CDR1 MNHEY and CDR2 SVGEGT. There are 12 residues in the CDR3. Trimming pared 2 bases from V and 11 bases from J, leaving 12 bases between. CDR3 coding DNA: TGTGCCAGCAGTTACCCAGCACTCGTTTACACCTTC. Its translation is CASSYPALVYTF.

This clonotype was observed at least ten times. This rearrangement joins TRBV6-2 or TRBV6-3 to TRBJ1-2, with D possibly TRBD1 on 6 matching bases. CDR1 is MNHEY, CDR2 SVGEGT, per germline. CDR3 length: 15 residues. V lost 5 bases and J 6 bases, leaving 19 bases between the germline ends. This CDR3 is CASSLGGTVSDGYTF. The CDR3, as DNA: TGTGCCAGCAGTCTGGGGGGCACCGTGAGCGATGGCTACACCTTC.

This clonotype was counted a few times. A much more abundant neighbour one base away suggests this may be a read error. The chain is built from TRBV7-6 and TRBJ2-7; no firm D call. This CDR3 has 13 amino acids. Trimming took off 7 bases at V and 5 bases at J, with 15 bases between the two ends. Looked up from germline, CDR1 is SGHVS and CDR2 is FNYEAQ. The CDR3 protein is CASNSNHGNEQYF. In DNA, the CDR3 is TGTGCCAGCAACTCGAACCATGGGAACGAGCAGTACTTC.

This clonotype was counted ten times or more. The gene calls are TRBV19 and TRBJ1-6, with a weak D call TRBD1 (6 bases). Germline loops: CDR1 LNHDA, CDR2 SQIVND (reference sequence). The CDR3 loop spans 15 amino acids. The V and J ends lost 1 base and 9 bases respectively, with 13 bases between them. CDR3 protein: CASSIASGRGSPLHF. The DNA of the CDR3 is TGTGCCAGTAGTATAGCCTCGGGCAGGGGTTCACCCCTCCACTTT.

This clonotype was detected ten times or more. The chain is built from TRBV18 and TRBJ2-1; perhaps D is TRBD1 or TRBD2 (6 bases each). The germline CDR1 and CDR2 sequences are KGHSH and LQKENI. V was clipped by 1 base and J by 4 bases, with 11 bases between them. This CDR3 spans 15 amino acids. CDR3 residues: CASSPQGGRYNEQFF. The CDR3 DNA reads TGTGCCAGCTCACCACAGGGGGGTCGGTACAATGAGCAGTTCTTC.

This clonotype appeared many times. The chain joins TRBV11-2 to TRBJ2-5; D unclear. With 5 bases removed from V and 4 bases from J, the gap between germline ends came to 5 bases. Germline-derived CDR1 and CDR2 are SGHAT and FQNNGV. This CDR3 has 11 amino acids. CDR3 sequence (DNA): TGTGCCAGCAGCATCGGAGAGACCCAGTACTTC. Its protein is CASSIGETQYF.

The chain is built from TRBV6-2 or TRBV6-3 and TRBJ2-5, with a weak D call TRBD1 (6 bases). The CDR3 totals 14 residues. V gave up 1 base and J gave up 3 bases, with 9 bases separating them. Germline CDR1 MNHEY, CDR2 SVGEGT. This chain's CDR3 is CASSYLDSEETQYF. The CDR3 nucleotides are TGTGCCAGCAGTTACTTGGACAGCGAAGAGACCCAGTACTTC.

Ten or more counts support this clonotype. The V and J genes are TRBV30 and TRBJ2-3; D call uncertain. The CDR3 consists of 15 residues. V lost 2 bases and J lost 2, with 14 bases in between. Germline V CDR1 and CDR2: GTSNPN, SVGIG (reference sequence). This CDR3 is CAWSRPDWNTDTQYF. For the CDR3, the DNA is TGTGCCTGGAGTCGGCCCGACTGGAACACAGATACGCAGTATTTT. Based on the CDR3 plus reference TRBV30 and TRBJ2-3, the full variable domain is SQTIHQWPATLVQPVGSPLSLECTVEGTSNPNLYWYRQAAGRGLQLLFYSVGIGQISSEVPQNLSASRPQDRQFILSSKKLLLSDSGFYLCAWSRPDWNTDTQYFGPGTRLTVL.

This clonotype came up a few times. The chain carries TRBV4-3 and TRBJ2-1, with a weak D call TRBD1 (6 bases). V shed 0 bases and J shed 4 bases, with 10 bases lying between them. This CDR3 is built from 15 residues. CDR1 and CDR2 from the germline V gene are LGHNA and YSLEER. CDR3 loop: CASSQDRDNYNEQFF. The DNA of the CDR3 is TGCGCCAGCAGCCAAGATAGGGACAATTACAATGAGCAGTTCTTC.

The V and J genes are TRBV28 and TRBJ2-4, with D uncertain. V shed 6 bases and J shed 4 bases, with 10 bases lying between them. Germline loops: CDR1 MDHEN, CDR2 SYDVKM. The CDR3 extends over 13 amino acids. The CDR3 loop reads CASSSTTKNIQYF. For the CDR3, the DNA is TGTGCCAGCAGCTCAACCACGAAAAACATTCAGTACTTC.

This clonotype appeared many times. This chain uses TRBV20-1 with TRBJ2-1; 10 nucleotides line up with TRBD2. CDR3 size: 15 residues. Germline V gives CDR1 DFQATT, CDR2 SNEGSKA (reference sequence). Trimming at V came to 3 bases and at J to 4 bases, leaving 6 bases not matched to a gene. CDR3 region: CSARYPSGGYNEQFF. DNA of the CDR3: TGCAGTGCTAGGTATCCTAGCGGGGGTTACAATGAGCAGTTCTTC.

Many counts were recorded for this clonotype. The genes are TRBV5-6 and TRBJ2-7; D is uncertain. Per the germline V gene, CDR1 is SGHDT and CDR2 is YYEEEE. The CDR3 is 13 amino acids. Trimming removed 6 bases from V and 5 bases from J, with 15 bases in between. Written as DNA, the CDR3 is TGTGCCAGCACCTGGTCGGGTTTTGACGAGCAGTACTTC. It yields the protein CASTWSGFDEQYF.

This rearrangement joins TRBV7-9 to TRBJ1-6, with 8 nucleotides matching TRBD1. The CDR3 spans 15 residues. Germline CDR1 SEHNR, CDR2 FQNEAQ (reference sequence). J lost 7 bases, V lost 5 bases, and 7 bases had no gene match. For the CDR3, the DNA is TGTGCCAGCAGCCCTCAGGGGGCTGGGAATTCACCCCTCCACTTT. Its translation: CASSPQGAGNSPLHF.

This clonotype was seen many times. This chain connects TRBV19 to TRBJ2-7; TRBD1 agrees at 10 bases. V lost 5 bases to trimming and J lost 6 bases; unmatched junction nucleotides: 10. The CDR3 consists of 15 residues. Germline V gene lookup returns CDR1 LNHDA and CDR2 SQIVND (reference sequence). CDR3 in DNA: TGTGCCAGTAGTTCTCCGGACAGGGGGACAGGCGAGCAGTACTTC. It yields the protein CASSSPDRGTGEQYF.

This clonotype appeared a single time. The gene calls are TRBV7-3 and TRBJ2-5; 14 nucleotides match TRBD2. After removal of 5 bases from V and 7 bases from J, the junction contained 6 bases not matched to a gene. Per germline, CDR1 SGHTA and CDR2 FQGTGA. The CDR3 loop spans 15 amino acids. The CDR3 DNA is TGTGCCAGCAGCCGACTAGCGGGGGGGCGGGGGACCCAGTACTTC. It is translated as CASSRLAGGRGTQYF.

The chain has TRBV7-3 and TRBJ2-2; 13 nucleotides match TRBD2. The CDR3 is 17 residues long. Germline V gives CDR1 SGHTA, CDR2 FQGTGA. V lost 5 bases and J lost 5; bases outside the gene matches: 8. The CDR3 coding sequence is TGTGCCAGCAGCCGACTAGCGGGGGGAGACAAAACCGGGGAGCTGTTTTTT. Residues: CASSRLAGGDKTGELFF.

CDR3 amino acids: CASSHLRNTEAFF. In DNA, the CDR3 is TGCGCCAGCAGCCACCTAAGGAACACTGAAGCTTTCTTT. The chain uses TRBV4-3 and TRBJ1-1; D ambiguous. The germline gives CDR1 LGHNA, CDR2 YSLEER. Trimming removed 3 bases at V and 1 base at J, with 6 bases between. This CDR3 is 13 amino acids long.

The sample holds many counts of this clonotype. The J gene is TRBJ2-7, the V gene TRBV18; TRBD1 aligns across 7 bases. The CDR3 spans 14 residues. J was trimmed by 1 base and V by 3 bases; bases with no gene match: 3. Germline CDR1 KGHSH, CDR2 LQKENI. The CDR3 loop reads CASSPRQGSYEQYF. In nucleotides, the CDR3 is TGTGCCAGCTCACCTCGACAGGGTTCCTACGAGCAGTACTTC.

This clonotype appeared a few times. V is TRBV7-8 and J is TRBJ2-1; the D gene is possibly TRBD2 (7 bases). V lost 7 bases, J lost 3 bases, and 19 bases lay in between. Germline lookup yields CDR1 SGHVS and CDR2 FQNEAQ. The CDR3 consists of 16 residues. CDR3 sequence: CASTQRGAGDYNEQFF. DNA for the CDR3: TGTGCCAGCACCCAAAGGGGGGCGGGGGACTACAATGAGCAGTTCTTC.

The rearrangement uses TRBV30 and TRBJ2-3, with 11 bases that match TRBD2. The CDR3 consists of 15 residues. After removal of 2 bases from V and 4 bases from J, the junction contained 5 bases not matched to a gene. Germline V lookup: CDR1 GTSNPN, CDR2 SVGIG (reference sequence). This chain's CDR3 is CAWSPTSGIPDTQYF. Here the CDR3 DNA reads TGTGCCTGGAGTCCGACTAGCGGGATTCCAGATACGCAGTATTTT.

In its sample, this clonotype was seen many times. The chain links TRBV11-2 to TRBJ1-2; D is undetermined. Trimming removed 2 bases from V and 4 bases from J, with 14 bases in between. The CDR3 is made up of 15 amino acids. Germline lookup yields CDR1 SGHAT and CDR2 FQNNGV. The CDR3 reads CASSLFRGTLYGYTF. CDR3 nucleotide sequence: TGTGCCAGCAGCTTATTTCGGGGTACGCTCTATGGCTACACCTTC.

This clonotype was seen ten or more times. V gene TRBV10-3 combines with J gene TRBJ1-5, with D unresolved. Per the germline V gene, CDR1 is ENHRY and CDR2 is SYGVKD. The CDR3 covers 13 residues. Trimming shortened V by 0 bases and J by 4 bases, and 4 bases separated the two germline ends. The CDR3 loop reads CAISESENQPQHF. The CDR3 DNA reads TGTGCCATCAGTGAGTCTGAAAATCAGCCCCAGCATTTT.

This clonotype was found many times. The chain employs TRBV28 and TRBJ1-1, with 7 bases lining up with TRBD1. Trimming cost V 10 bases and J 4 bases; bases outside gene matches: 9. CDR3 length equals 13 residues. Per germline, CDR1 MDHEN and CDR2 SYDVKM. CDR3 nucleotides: TGTGCCACCCATCGAGACAGGGCCACTGAAGCTTTCTTT. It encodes CATHRDRATEAFF.

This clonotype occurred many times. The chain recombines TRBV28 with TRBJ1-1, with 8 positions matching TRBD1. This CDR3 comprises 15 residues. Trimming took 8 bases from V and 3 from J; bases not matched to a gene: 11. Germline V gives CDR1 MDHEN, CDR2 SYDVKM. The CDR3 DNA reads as TGTGCCAGCCCGAACCGGGACAGGTCCGACACTGAAGCTTTCTTT. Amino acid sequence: CASPNRDRSDTEAFF.

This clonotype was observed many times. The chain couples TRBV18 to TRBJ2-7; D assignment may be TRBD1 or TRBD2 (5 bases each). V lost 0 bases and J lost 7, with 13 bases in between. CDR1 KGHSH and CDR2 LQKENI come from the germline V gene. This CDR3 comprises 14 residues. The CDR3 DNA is TGTGCCAGCTCACCACCGGGACGGGAAACGGAGCAGTACTTC. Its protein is CASSPPGRETEQYF.

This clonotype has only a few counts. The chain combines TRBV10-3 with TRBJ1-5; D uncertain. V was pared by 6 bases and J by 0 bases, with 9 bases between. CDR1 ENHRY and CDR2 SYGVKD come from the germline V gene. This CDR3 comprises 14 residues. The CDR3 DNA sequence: TGTGCCATCAGCGAAATAGATAGCAATCAGCCCCAGCATTTT. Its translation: CAISEIDSNQPQHF.

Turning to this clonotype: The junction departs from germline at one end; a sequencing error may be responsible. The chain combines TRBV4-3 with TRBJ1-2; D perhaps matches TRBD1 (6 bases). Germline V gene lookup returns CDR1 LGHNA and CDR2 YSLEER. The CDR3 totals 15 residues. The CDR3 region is CASNQNGGAGYGYTF. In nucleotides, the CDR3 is TGCGCCAGCAACCAAAACGGGGGCGCGGGGTATGGCTACACCTTC.

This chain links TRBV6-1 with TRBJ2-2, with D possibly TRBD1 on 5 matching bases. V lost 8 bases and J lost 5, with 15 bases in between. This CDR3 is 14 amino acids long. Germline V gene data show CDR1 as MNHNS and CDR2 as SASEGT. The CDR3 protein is CASYLGAGTGELFF. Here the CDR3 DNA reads TGTGCCAGCTATCTAGGGGCAGGTACCGGGGAGCTGTTTTTT.

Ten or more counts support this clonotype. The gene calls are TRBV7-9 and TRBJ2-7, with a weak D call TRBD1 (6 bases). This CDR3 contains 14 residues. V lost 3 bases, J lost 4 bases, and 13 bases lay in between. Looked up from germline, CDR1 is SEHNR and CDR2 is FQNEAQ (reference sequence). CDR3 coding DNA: TGTGCCAGCAGCTTGGCCGGGACATCTTACGAGCAGTACTTC. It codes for CASSLAGTSYEQYF.